These 8 T cell receptor beta chains share one sample of origin, sequenced in a study of patients and donors after allogeneic stem cell transplantation. TCRdb re-called the RT-PCR reads with MiXCR, one entry per CDR3 protein. Here the sample spans roughly 230,000 distinct CDR3 sequences, about 14% being singletons. The sample was blood, either unsorted or a sorted T cell fraction (not recorded which). Receptors were obtained from a human donor who was either an allogeneic HSCT recipient or a stem cell or donor lymphocyte infusion donor (not recorded which). It is not recorded whose cells these are; they may come from a transplant donor.

This clonotype was counted at least ten times. This chain links TRBV5-1 with TRBJ2-7; D may be TRBD1 or TRBD2 (5 bases each). The CDR3 sequence is 15 residues long. Germline V lookup: CDR1 SGHRS, CDR2 YFSETQ. Trimming stripped 1 base from V and 4 bases from J, with 15 bases between. CDR3 DNA: TGCGCCAGCAGCTTGTTCCCGGGGCGCGAGTACGAGCAGTACTTC. This gives the protein CASSLFPGREYEQYF.

This clonotype occurred many times. This CDR3 reads CSARIPISGRNEQFF. The CDR3 DNA follows: TGCAGTGCTAGAATCCCAATTAGCGGTAGGAATGAGCAGTTCTTC. V is TRBV20-1 and J is TRBJ2-1; TRBD2 is a possible D gene (6 bases). With 2 bases removed from V and 7 bases from J, the gap between germline ends came to 18 bases. Germline V gene data show CDR1 as DFQATT and CDR2 as SNEGSKA (reference sequence). The CDR3 has 15 residues.

The chain recombines TRBV5-1 with TRBJ1-6; D gene unclear. The CDR3 covers 15 residues. Trimming cost V 0 bases and J 8 bases, with 12 bases left between them. Per germline, CDR1 SGHRS and CDR2 YFSETQ. The DNA of the CDR3 is TGCGCCAGCAGCTTGGCGGGCCCTCTGGATTCACCCCTCCACTTT. This sequence encodes CASSLAGPLDSPLHF.

The sample holds a few counts of this clonotype. V is TRBV20-1 and J is TRBJ2-3, with a tentative D call TRBD2 (7 bases). The CDR3 covers 13 residues. The V gene's germline CDR1 is DFQATT and CDR2 SNEGSKA (reference sequence). V lost 6 bases to trimming and J lost 2 bases, with 12 bases between them. CDR3 protein: CSAGGHYTDTQYF. The CDR3 DNA follows: TGCAGTGCGGGGGGGCACTACACAGATACGCAGTATTTT.

This rearrangement joins TRBV20-1 to TRBJ2-3, with D uncertain. CDR1 and CDR2 from the germline V gene are DFQATT and SNEGSKA (reference sequence). The V gene lost 2 bases and the J gene lost 4 bases, with 7 bases spanning the gap. The CDR3 has 12 residues. In DNA form, the CDR3 reads TGCAGTGCTAGAATAATGGCAGATACGCAGTATTTT. Translating gives CSARIMADTQYF.

The chain recombines TRBV29-1 with TRBJ1-1; no clear D. The CDR3 has 14 amino acids. Germline loops: CDR1 SQVTM, CDR2 ANQGSEA. Trimming cost V 7 bases and J 0 bases, with 15 bases left between them. The CDR3 reads CSDQTGYMNTEAFF. The CDR3 DNA sequence: TGCAGCGACCAAACGGGTTATATGAACACTGAAGCTTTCTTT.

The rearrangement links TRBV24-1 to TRBJ2-7; the D is unclear. This CDR3 is 13 amino acids long. V shed 3 bases and J shed 6 bases, with 11 bases lying between them. Germline CDR1 reads KGHDR; CDR2 reads SFDVKD. CDR3 sequence reads: CATSDGFLGEQYF. The CDR3 bases are TGTGCCACCAGTGATGGATTTCTAGGCGAGCAGTACTTC.

In this sample, this clonotype turned up many times. The chain couples TRBV7-9 to TRBJ1-5, with 9 bases matching TRBD1. The J segment lost 2 bases and the V segment lost 8 bases, leaving 4 bases of the junction unmatched. CDR3 length: 14 amino acids. Germline CDR1 reads SEHNR; CDR2 reads FQNEAQ (reference sequence). CDR3 protein: CASQTGGRNQPQHF. Written as DNA, the CDR3 is TGTGCCAGCCAGACAGGGGGGCGCAATCAGCCCCAGCATTTT.